The clone carrying this T cell receptor beta chain was detected a few times. This specimen comes from a study of PD-1 blockade in classical Hodgkin lymphoma. Assay: immunoSEQ multiplex PCR; the TCRdb copy retains only in-frame clones and omits some. The data show 9,100 or so clones, approximately 80% seen once. As to time point: cycle 4 day 1 (C4D1), after 6 weeks of nivolumab. Each patient relapsed following autologous stem cell transplantation, and prior brentuximab vedotin exposure differed. Isolation of CD8+ T cells from thawed PBMCs used magnetic negative selection. The CDR3 consists of 13 residues. From germline, CDR1 is LNHDA and CDR2 SQIVND (reference sequence). Trimming removed 8 bases from V and 0 bases from J, with 10 bases in between.

This sequence joins TRBV19 and TRBJ1-1; D is ambiguous. This specimen was CD8+ T cells from blood, taken before the fourth cycle of nivolumab. The clonotype originates from a human donor with classical Hodgkin lymphoma. Here the CDR3 reads CASSRTLNTEAFF. The CDR3 DNA reads TGTGCCAGTTCGAGGACTCTGAACACTGAAGCTTTCTTT.